These 25 T cell receptor beta chains originate from one sample sequenced in a study of T cells in Graves' hyperthyroidism and ophthalmopathy. TCR beta CDR3 regions were amplified from RNA. First-round RT-PCR with HTBI primers amplified the TCR CDR3 region. TCRdb ran MiXCR on the multiplex PCR reads and lists one entry per CDR3 protein. The sample shows about 350,000 distinct CDR3 sequences, 15% to 20% of them seen only once. Sequencing was carried out using blood. These receptors all stem from a woman between 40 and 55 years old with Graves' ophthalmopathy.

This clonotype was detected many times. The rearrangement links TRBV7-8 to TRBJ2-7, with D perhaps TRBD1 or TRBD2 (5 bases each). The V gene lost 6 bases and the J gene lost 7 bases, with 16 bases spanning the gap. This CDR3 has 13 residues. CDR1 SGHVS and CDR2 FQNEAQ come from the germline V gene. CDR3 amino acids: CASSTFGGLEQYF. Written as DNA, the CDR3 is TGTGCCAGCAGTACATTTGGGGGATTGGAGCAGTACTTC. Based on the CDR3 plus reference TRBV7-8 and TRBJ2-7, the full variable domain is GAGVSQSPRYKVAKRGQDVALRCDPISGHVSLFWYQQALGQGPEFLTYFQNEAQLDKSGLPSDRFFAERPEGSVSTLKIQRTQQEDSAVYLCASSTFGGLEQYFGPGTRLTVT.

This clonotype has a count of ten or more. This chain joins TRBV11-2 and TRBJ2-7; D is possibly TRBD1 (6 bases). V was pared by 5 bases and J by 3 bases, with 17 bases between. Germline CDR1 and CDR2: SGHAT and FQNNGV. The CDR3 runs 15 residues. For the CDR3, the DNA is TGTGCCAGCAGCCCGAGAAGGACAGCATTCTACGAGCAGTACTTC. Protein: CASSPRRTAFYEQYF. Variable domain in full (rest from reference TRBV11-2 and TRBJ2-7): EAGVAQSPRYKIIEKRQSVAFWCNPISGHATLYWYQQILGQGPKLLIQFQNNGVVDDSQLPKDRFSAERLKGVDSTLKIQPAKLEDSAVYLCASSPRRTAFYEQYFGPGTRLTVT.

In its sample, this clonotype was seen many times. The chain has TRBV20-1 and TRBJ1-2; 10 positions match TRBD1. CDR3 length: 17 residues. Germline assignment: CDR1 DFQATT and CDR2 SNEGSKA (reference sequence). The junction had 16 bases not matched to a gene; V was cut back by 5 bases and J by 4 bases. The CDR3 is CSAGYRDRGNRGYGYTF. The CDR3 DNA sequence: TGCAGTGCTGGATACCGGGACAGGGGAAATCGGGGCTATGGCTACACCTTC.

This chain connects TRBV28 to TRBJ2-7; D possibly corresponds to TRBD1 (6 bases). Trimming removed 8 bases from V and 0 bases from J, with 17 bases in between. CDR1 is MDHEN, CDR2 SYDVKM, per germline. The CDR3 contains 15 residues. CDR3 sequence reads: CASEGPGQSSYEQYF. The CDR3 coding sequence is TGTGCCAGCGAGGGTCCGGGACAATCCTCCTACGAGCAGTACTTC.

This clonotype was observed many times. The rearrangement links TRBV25-1 to TRBJ2-7; D perhaps matches TRBD1 (6 bases). The germline V gene encodes CDR1 MGHDK and CDR2 SYGVNS. The CDR3 contains 14 residues. The V end lost 4 bases, the J end lost 3 bases, and 13 bases lay between the germline ends. The CDR3 reads CASSGRGSGYEQYF. The CDR3 DNA sequence: TGTGCCAGCAGTGGCAGGGGTTCCGGCTACGAGCAGTACTTC.

The table lists this clonotype with a few counts. The chain has TRBV11-2 and TRBJ1-1; TRBD1 agrees at 9 bases. The length of the CDR3 is 16 residues. With 4 bases clipped from V and 4 bases from J, the junction kept 10 bases outside the gene matches. The germline gives CDR1 SGHAT, CDR2 FQNNGV. The DNA for the CDR3 is TGTGCCAGCAGCTCTTTTTCCGGGACAGGGTTCACTGAAGCTTTCTTT. Translation: CASSSFSGTGFTEAFF.

This clonotype has a count of ten or more. CDR3 nucleotides: TGTGCCAGCAGGACAGGGGAAGGGTTTTCACCCCTCCACTTT. This codes for CASRTGEGFSPLHF. The rearrangement links TRBV12-3 or TRBV12-4 to TRBJ1-6; 8 bases are a match to TRBD1. This CDR3 has 14 residues. Germline trimming cut 6 bases from V and 9 bases from J; bases unmatched to any gene: 7.

This clonotype has at least ten counts. The chain combines TRBV10-3 with TRBJ2-7; TRBD1 is a possible D gene (6 bases). The CDR3 spans 13 residues. CDR1 is ENHRY and CDR2 is SYGVKD in the germline V gene. V was trimmed by 6 bases and J by 5 bases, leaving 14 bases between them. CDR3 sequence: CAISHRESDEQYF. In DNA form, the CDR3 reads TGTGCCATCAGCCACAGGGAGTCCGACGAGCAGTACTTC.

The rearrangement uses TRBV12-3 or TRBV12-4 and TRBJ2-2; D is ambiguous. The CDR3 length is 14 residues. V lost 3 bases and J lost 5, with 10 bases in between. CDR3 region: CASSFQEWTGELFF. The DNA of the CDR3 is TGTGCCAGCAGTTTCCAGGAATGGACCGGGGAGCTGTTTTTT.

This clonotype was detected only a few times. The junction shows a germline mismatch at one end, possibly a read error. This chain links TRBV11-2 with TRBJ2-4, with 9 bases that match TRBD2. In germline, CDR1 is SGHAT, CDR2 FQNNGV. This CDR3 has 19 residues. DNA of the CDR3: TGTGCCAGCAGCTTCACTAGCGGGTCGATTGGGGCGGCCAAAAACCTTCAGTACTTC. Translating it yields CASSFTSGSIGAAKNLQYF.

This clonotype was counted ten times or more. This could be a read error, since a much larger clone is one nucleotide away. V and J are TRBV6-2 or TRBV6-3 and TRBJ1-5, with 7 bases matching TRBD1. CDR3 length equals 16 residues. Germline V gene data show CDR1 as MNHEY and CDR2 as SVGEGT. CDR3 DNA sequence: TGTGCCAGCAAGAAGACAGGGACGGGAAGCAGTCAGCCCCAGCATTTT. Its translation: CASKKTGTGSSQPQHF.

This sequence joins TRBV4-1 and TRBJ1-2, with D perhaps TRBD1 (5 bases). The CDR3 runs 14 residues. The germline V and J ends were trimmed by 1 base and 8 bases, with 14 bases remaining between them. Germline V gene lookup returns CDR1 MGHRA and CDR2 YSYEKL. CDR3 region: CASSQGWGAGGYTF. DNA for the CDR3: TGCGCCAGCAGCCAAGGTTGGGGCGCGGGCGGCTACACCTTC.

This clonotype was detected ten times or more. The J gene is TRBJ1-1, the V gene TRBV14, with D perhaps matching TRBD1 (5 bases). Germline V gene data show CDR1 as SGHDN and CDR2 as FVKESK. V was shortened by 5 bases and J by 4 bases, with 23 bases between the two germline ends. This CDR3 region has 17 residues. Here the CDR3 DNA reads TGTGCCAGCAGCAGTCAAGACGCGCAACAGGTTCGCACTGAAGCTTTCTTT. As protein: CASSSQDAQQVRTEAFF.

The chain couples TRBV15 to TRBJ1-1, with D possibly being TRBD1 (6 bases). CDR1 LNHNV and CDR2 YYDKDF come from the germline V gene (reference sequence). V was pared by 0 bases and J by 3 bases, with 20 bases between. The CDR3 loop spans 18 amino acids. This CDR3 is CATSREGASREGHTEAFF. CDR3 DNA sequence: TGTGCCACCAGCAGAGAGGGGGCGAGTCGAGAAGGCCACACTGAAGCTTTCTTT.

This clonotype showed up many times. The chain couples TRBV10-1 to TRBJ2-7; TRBD1 matches 9 bases. CDR1 and CDR2 (germline): WNHNN, SYGVQD (reference sequence). The J segment lost 2 bases and the V segment lost 6 bases, leaving 2 bases of the junction unmatched. CDR3 length equals 13 residues. In DNA, the CDR3 is TGCGCCAGCAGAAACAGGGGGCCCTACGAGCAGTACTTC. It is translated as CASRNRGPYEQYF.

This chain uses TRBV30 with TRBJ1-3; TRBD1 might be the D (5 bases). With 5 bases removed from V and 0 bases from J, the gap between germline ends came to 11 bases. Germline CDR1 GTSNPN, CDR2 SVGIG (reference sequence). The CDR3 has 14 residues. The DNA for the CDR3 is TGTGCCTGGCGGCGTGACAGCTCTGGAAACACCATATATTTT. Protein: CAWRRDSSGNTIYF. The complete variable domain, with remaining parts taken from reference TRBV30 and TRBJ1-3, reads SQTIHQWPATLVQPVGSPLSLECTVEGTSNPNLYWYRQAAGRGLQLLFYSVGIGQISSEVPQNLSASRPQDRQFILSSKKLLLSDSGFYLCAWRRDSSGNTIYFGEGSWLTVV.

This clonotype has ten or more counts. The rearrangement links TRBV12-3 or TRBV12-4 to TRBJ2-7; TRBD1 matches 8 bases. The V segment lost 1 base and the J segment 3 bases; nucleotides outside the gene matches: 2. This CDR3 region has 14 residues. In nucleotides, the CDR3 is TGTGCCAGCAGTTTAGGACAGGGGTACTACGAGCAGTACTTC. Protein: CASSLGQGYYEQYF.

This clonotype was detected many times. The CDR3 is CASTRFRDRGNEAFF. In nucleotides, the CDR3 is TGTGCCAGCACCCGCTTCCGGGACAGGGGCAATGAAGCTTTCTTT. V is TRBV3-1 and J is TRBJ1-1; 10 positions match TRBD1. CDR1 and CDR2 (germline): LGHDT, YNNKEL (reference sequence). CDR3 length equals 15 residues. The J segment lost 7 bases and the V segment lost 7 bases, leaving 12 bases of the junction unmatched.

The table lists this clonotype with many counts. Written as DNA, the CDR3 is TGTGCCAGCAACTCGGGACAGGTCGGTCAGCCCCAGCATTTT. Protein: CASNSGQVGQPQHF. V is TRBV7-9 and J is TRBJ1-5; 8 nucleotides match TRBD1. The V gene end was trimmed by 7 bases and the J gene end by 6 bases; junction bases not matched to a gene: 8. This CDR3 has 14 amino acids. Per germline, CDR1 SEHNR and CDR2 FQNEAQ (reference sequence).

This clonotype was detected ten times or more. The chain recombines TRBV4-1 with TRBJ2-5, with 10 bases fitting TRBD2. The CDR3 is made up of 16 amino acids. With 5 bases clipped from V and 1 base from J, the junction kept 7 bases outside the gene matches. The germline V gene encodes CDR1 MGHRA and CDR2 YSYEKL. The DNA of the CDR3 is TGCGCCAGCAGCTATCACAGCGGGAGGGCCCAAGAGACCCAGTACTTC. Translation gives CASSYHSGRAQETQYF.

This clonotype was seen at least ten times. V usage is TRBV30 and J usage is TRBJ1-1; weak D call: TRBD1 (6 bases). CDR1 is GTSNPN, CDR2 SVGIG, per germline (reference sequence). Trimming shortened V by 0 bases and J by 8 bases, and 16 bases separated the two germline ends. CDR3 length: 14 residues. The CDR3, as DNA: TGTGCCTGGAGTGTACAGGGTTTCGGCGTGGAAGCTTTCTTT. Its translation: CAWSVQGFGVEAFF. Supplemented by reference TRBV30 and TRBJ1-1, the full variable domain reads SQTIHQWPATLVQPVGSPLSLECTVEGTSNPNLYWYRQAAGRGLQLLFYSVGIGQISSEVPQNLSASRPQDRQFILSSKKLLLSDSGFYLCAWSVQGFGVEAFFGQGTRLTVV.

As concerns this clonotype: One base away lies a much larger clone, so this may be a sequencing read error. The CDR3 does not close with the conserved phenylalanine or tryptophan, likely indicating a read error. The J gene is TRBJ1-2, the V gene TRBV12-3 or TRBV12-4; 7 nucleotides line up with TRBD1. Germline trimming cut 2 bases from V and 4 bases from J; bases unmatched to any gene: 1. The CDR3 totals 13 residues. In DNA form, the CDR3 reads TGTGCCAGCAGTTTAAGGGGGCCCTATGGCTACACCCTC. Its translation is CASSLRGPYGYTL.

The V gene is TRBV6-1, the J gene TRBJ2-7, with D tentatively TRBD2 (5 bases). V lost 7 bases to trimming and J lost 0 bases, with 10 bases between them. The germline V gene encodes CDR1 MNHNS and CDR2 SASEGT. The CDR3 runs to 13 residues. In DNA form, the CDR3 reads TGTGCCAGCACTGGGGAGAGCTCCTACGAGCAGTACTTC. Protein sequence: CASTGESSYEQYF.

This clonotype was detected ten times or more. The chain links TRBV29-1 to TRBJ2-5; 8 bases map to TRBD2. Germline trimming cut 5 bases from V and 0 bases from J; bases unmatched to any gene: 2. Germline CDR1 reads SQVTM; CDR2 reads ANQGSEA. The CDR3 loop spans 13 amino acids. CDR3 residues: CSVPSGYQETQYF. In nucleotides, the CDR3 is TGCAGCGTTCCTAGCGGGTACCAAGAGACCCAGTACTTC.

This clonotype was counted at least ten times. In DNA, the CDR3 is TGTGCCAGCACTAAGGGCTATAATTCACCCCTCCACTTT. Residues: CASTKGYNSPLHF. The chain links TRBV27 to TRBJ1-6; no clear D gene. Trimming left V 7 bases short and J 3 bases short, with 7 bases between. This CDR3 is 13 amino acids long. The germline V gene has CDR1 MNHEY and CDR2 SMNVEV (reference sequence).